Listed below are T cell receptor beta chains from one sample, sequenced in a study of Tregs in tolerant kidney transplant recipients. TCRdb's table, derived via immunoSEQ multiplex PCR, lists solely in-frame clones and lacks some. The table has over 50,000 clones, 80% to 90% seen once. The sequences come from Tregs from blood, collected before the transplant. These TCRs come from a human donor who received a combined kidney and bone marrow transplant. Both conserved end residues are part of each CDR3. A D gene is named only where the DNA matches it firmly. Clone size, where shown, is once, few, many, or a class for clones that have expanded.

clone size	D gene	V gene	J gene	CDR3 DNA	CDR3 protein
-	-	TRBV10-3	TRBJ2-1	TGTGCCATCAGTGAGGTAGGGGCCACTGAGCAGTTCTTC	CAISEVGATEQFF
-	-	TRBV7-2	TRBJ1-1	TGTGCCAGCAGCTCCGACAGGCTCACTGAAGCTTTCTTT	CASSSDRLTEAFF
-	-	TRBV11-2	TRBJ1-1	TGTGCCAGCAGCTTTTCAGGGGCCCATGGCACTGAAGCTTTCTTT	CASSFSGAHGTEAFF
-	-	TRBV5-5	TRBJ1-1	TGTGCCCCAACGGCGTTAGGCACTGAAGCTTTCTTT	CAPTALGTEAFF
-	-	TRBV18	TRBJ2-5	TGTGCCAGCTCACCACCGACAGACCAAGAGACCCAGTACTTC	CASSPPTDQETQYF
-	-	TRBV10-1	TRBJ2-5	TGCGCCAGCAGTGAGTCATCTCAGGGGACCCAGTACTTC	CASSESSQGTQYF
-	TRBD2	TRBV5-1	TRBJ2-3	TGCGCCAGCAGCTCGGGACTAGCGGGGGGTACCACAGATACGCAGTATTTT	CASSSGLAGGTTDTQYF
-	-	TRBV4-3	TRBJ2-7	TGCGCCAGCAGCCACCAAACCTCGGGACCATTATACGAGCAGTACTTC	CASSHQTSGPLYEQYF
-	-	TRBV5-1	TRBJ1-2	TGCGCCAGCAGCGAGAGTGGGGAGAGTGGCTACACCTTC	CASSESGESGYTF
-	TRBD2	TRBV11-3	TRBJ2-3	TGTGCCAGCAGCTTCACTAGCGGGAGTAGTACGCAGTATTTT	CASSFTSGSSTQYF
-	TRBD1	TRBV6-6	TRBJ1-6	TGTGCCAGCAATACAGACAGGGGGCTCGGATCACCCCTCCACTTT	CASNTDRGLGSPLHF
-	-	TRBV6-6	TRBJ1-2	TGTGCCAGCAGTTACTCGATTGCGTTACCCACATATGGCTACACCTTC	CASSYSIALPTYGYTF
-	-	TRBV28	TRBJ2-3	TGTGCCAGCAGCCTGGGGGCGAGGTGGAAGTATTTT	CASSLGARWKYF
-	-	TRBV28	TRBJ2-7	TGTGCCAGCGGCAGGGCCCCCTACGAGCAGTACTTC	CASGRAPYEQYF
few	TRBD1	TRBV7-9	TRBJ2-7	TGTGCCAGCAGCTTAGGGACAGGGGCAGACGAGCAGTACTTC	CASSLGTGADEQYF
-	TRBD1	TRBV4-1	TRBJ1-5	TGCGCCAGCAGCCAAGGTGTGAGGGGGCTTCAGCCCCAGCATTTT	CASSQGVRGLQPQHF
-	TRBD2	TRBV5-8	TRBJ2-3	TGTGCCAGCAGCTTCGGGACTAGCGGAAGGACAGATACGCAGTATTTT	CASSFGTSGRTDTQYF
-	TRBD1	TRBV2	TRBJ2-1	TGTGCCAGCAGTCACCGAGGACAGGGGGGATCCTACAATGAGCAGTTCTTC	CASSHRGQGGSYNEQFF
-	TRBD2	TRBV11-1	TRBJ2-7	TGTGCCAGCAGCTATAGCGGGGGGGATTCCTACGAGCAGTACTTC	CASSYSGGDSYEQYF
-	TRBD1	TRBV27	TRBJ1-2	TGTGCCAGTGGGACAGGGGATTCCTATGGCTACACCTTC	CASGTGDSYGYTF
-	TRBD2	TRBV6-1	TRBJ2-3	TGTGCCAGCAGCCTCGAAGGGACTAGCGCAAATACGCAGTATTTT	CASSLEGTSANTQYF
-	-	TRBV6-5	TRBJ1-3	TGTGCCAGCAGTTTAGGGTTGGGTAACACCATATATTTT	CASSLGLGNTIYF
-	-	TRBV6-4	TRBJ1-1	TGTGCCGGCAGTGAGCAGGGAAGCACTGAAGCTTTCTTT	CAGSEQGSTEAFF
-	-	TRBV11-2	TRBJ2-7	TGTGCCAGCAGCTTAGATGTCGGATACACAGGATACGAGCAGTACTTC	CASSLDVGYTGYEQYF
-	TRBD2	TRBV5-6	TRBJ2-1	TGTGCCAGCAGCTTGGTGAGCGGGGGGGCCGATGAGCAGTTCTTC	CASSLVSGGADEQFF
once	TRBD2	TRBV4-1	TRBJ2-6	TGCGCCAGCAGCGATAGACTAGCGGGAGTTTCCGGGGCCAACGTCCTGACTTTC	CASSDRLAGVSGANVLTF
once	TRBD2	TRBV5-1	TRBJ2-3	TGCGCCAGCAGCTTGGTCCTAGCGGGGAACACAGATACGCAGTATTTT	CASSLVLAGNTDTQYF
-	-	TRBV11-3	TRBJ1-1	TGTGCCAGCAGTCCGGGGCCGTCGAACACTGAAGCTTTCTTT	CASSPGPSNTEAFF
-	-	TRBV5-6	TRBJ2-3	TGTGCCAGCAGCTTGGGAGATCTGGGGACAGATACGCAGTATTTT	CASSLGDLGTDTQYF
-	-	TRBV19	TRBJ2-3	TGTGCCAGTAGTATACAACAACCAACTAGCACAGATACGCAGTATTTT	CASSIQQPTSTDTQYF
-	-	TRBV10-3	TRBJ1-2	TGTGCCATCAGTGACGGCAGGGATAGTGGCTACACCTTC	CAISDGRDSGYTF
-	-	TRBV4-3	TRBJ1-2	TGCGCCAGCAGCCAAGATAGGGGGGGAGGCTATGGCTACACCTTC	CASSQDRGGGYGYTF
-	TRBD1	TRBV27	TRBJ2-3	TGTGCCAGCAGTTTACGACAGGGGCGCCCGGATACGCAGTATTTT	CASSLRQGRPDTQYF
-	-	TRBV25-1	TRBJ2-1	TGTGCCAGCAGTGAGAGGCAGGGTGGAGGGAATGAGCAGTTCTTC	CASSERQGGGNEQFF
-	TRBD2	TRBV27	TRBJ2-5	TGTGCCAGCAGTTTATCTGGCTGGGGTCGGGGACTACAAGAGACCCAGTACTTC	CASSLSGWGRGLQETQYF
-	-	TRBV19	TRBJ1-2	TGTGCCAGTAGTATATTGGCCTCTGGCTACACCTTC	CASSILASGYTF
-	-	TRBV7-8	TRBJ1-2	TGTGCCAGCAGCTCCGTACAGGGAGACTATGGCTACACCTTC	CASSSVQGDYGYTF
-	TRBD2	TRBV5-1	TRBJ2-1	TGCGCCAGCAGCTTTTCTAGCGGGGCCTACAATGAGCAGTTCTTC	CASSFSSGAYNEQFF
-	-	TRBV6-5	TRBJ2-1	TGTGCCAGCAGTTCCCACCTGGGGCCCGGCAATGAGCAGTTCTTC	CASSSHLGPGNEQFF
-	-	TRBV5-6	TRBJ1-5	TGTGCCAGTAGCGGGGGAGACAATCAGCCCCAGCATTTT	CASSGGDNQPQHF
once	-	TRBV5-6	TRBJ2-2	TGTGCCAGCAGCTTTAGTATGGCCGGGGAGCTGTTTTTT	CASSFSMAGELFF
-	-	TRBV6-5	TRBJ2-5	TGTGCCAGCACCACACAGGGCGAGGAGACCCAGTACTTC	CASTTQGEETQYF
-	-	TRBV6-1	TRBJ1-2	TGTGCCAGCAGTGAAGCGTCCGGCCTATCTAACTATGGCTACACCTTC	CASSEASGLSNYGYTF
-	-	TRBV6-5	TRBJ2-1	TGTGCCAGCCGTCGGGGGCCTGGGAATGAGCAGTTCTTC	CASRRGPGNEQFF
-	-	TRBV28	TRBJ1-2	TGTGCCAGCAGCCTACCGGCTAACTATGGCTACACCTTC	CASSLPANYGYTF
-	TRBD2	TRBV15	TRBJ2-5	TGTGCCACCAGCAACCCTAGCGGGGGGCAAGAGACCCAGTACTTC	CATSNPSGGQETQYF